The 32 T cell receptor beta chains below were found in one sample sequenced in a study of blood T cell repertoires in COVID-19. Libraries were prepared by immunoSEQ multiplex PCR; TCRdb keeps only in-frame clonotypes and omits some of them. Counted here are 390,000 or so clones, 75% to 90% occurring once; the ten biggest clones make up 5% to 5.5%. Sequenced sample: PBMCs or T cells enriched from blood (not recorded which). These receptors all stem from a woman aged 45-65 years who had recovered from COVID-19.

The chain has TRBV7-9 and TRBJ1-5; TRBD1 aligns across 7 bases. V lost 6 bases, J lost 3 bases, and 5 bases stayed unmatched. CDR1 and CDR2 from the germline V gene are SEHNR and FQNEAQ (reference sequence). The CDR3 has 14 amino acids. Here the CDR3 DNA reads TGTGCCAGCAGATCGGACAGGTTCAATCAGCCCCAGCATTTT. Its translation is CASRSDRFNQPQHF.

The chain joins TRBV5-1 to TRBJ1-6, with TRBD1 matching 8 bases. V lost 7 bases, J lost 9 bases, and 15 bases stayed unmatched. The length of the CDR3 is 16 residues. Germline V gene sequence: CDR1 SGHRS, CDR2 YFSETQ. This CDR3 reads CASSLGSDRAVSPLHF. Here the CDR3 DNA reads TGCGCCAGCTCCCTGGGGTCGGACAGGGCCGTTTCACCCCTCCACTTT.

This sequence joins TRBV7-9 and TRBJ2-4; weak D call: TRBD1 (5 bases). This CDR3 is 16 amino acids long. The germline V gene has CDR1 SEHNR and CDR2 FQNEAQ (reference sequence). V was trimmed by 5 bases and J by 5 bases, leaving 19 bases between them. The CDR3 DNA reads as TGTGCCAGCAGCCCATCGGGTTGGCTAGGGGAAAACATTCAGTACTTC. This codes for CASSPSGWLGENIQYF.

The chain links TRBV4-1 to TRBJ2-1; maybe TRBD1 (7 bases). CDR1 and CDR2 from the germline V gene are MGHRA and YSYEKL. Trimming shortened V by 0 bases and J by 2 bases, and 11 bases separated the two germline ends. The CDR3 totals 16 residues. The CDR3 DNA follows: TGCGCCAGCAGCCAAGACAGGGGGGTAACCTACAATGAGCAGTTCTTC. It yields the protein CASSQDRGVTYNEQFF.

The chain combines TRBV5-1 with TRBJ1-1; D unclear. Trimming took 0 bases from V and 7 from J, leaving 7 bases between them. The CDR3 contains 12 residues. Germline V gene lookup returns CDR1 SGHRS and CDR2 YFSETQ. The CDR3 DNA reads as TGCGCCAGCAGCTTGGAGGCAGGTGAAGCTTTCTTT. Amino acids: CASSLEAGEAFF.

CDR3 in amino acids: CASSWTWNEQFF. CDR3 nucleotides: TGTGCCAGCAGCTGGACATGGAATGAGCAGTTCTTC. The rearrangement joins TRBV7-8 to TRBJ2-1, with a possible D match to TRBD1 (5 bases). The CDR3 has 12 residues. V was clipped by 4 bases and J by 7 bases, with 8 bases between them. Looked up from germline, CDR1 is SGHVS and CDR2 is FQNEAQ.

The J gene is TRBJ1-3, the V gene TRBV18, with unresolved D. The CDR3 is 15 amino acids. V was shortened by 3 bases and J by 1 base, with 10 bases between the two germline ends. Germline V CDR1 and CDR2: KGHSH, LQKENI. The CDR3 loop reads CASSPAGISGNTIYF. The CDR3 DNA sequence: TGTGCCAGCTCACCGGCGGGGATTTCTGGAAACACCATATATTTT.

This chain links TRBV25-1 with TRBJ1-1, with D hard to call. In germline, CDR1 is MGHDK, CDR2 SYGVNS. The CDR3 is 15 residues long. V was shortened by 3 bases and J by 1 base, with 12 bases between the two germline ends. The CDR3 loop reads CASSDPRTPNTEAFF. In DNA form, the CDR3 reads TGTGCCAGCAGTGACCCGCGAACCCCGAACACTGAAGCTTTCTTT. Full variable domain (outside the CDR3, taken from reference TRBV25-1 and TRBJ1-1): EADIYQTPRYLVIGTGKKITLECSQTMGHDKMYWYQQDPGMELHLIHYSYGVNSTEKGDLSSESTVSRIRTEHFPLTLESARPSHTSQYLCASSDPRTPNTEAFFGQGTRLTVV.

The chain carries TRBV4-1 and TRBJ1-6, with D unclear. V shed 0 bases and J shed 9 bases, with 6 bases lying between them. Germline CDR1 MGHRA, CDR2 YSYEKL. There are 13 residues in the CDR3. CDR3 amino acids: CASSQDAVSPLHF. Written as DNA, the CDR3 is TGCGCCAGCAGCCAAGATGCGGTTTCACCCCTCCACTTT.

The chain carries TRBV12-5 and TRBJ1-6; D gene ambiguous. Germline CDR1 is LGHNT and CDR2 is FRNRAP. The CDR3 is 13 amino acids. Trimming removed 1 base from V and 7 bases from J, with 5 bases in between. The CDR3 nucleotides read TGTGCTAGTGGTTTGGAGCCGAATTCACCCCTCCACTTT. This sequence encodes CASGLEPNSPLHF.

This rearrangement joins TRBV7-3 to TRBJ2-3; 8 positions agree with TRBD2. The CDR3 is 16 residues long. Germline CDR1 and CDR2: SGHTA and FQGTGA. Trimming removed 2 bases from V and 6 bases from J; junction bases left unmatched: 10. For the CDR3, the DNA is TGTGCCAGCAGCTTACTATCAGCGGGAGCTCCCGATACGCAGTATTTT. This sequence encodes CASSLLSAGAPDTQYF.

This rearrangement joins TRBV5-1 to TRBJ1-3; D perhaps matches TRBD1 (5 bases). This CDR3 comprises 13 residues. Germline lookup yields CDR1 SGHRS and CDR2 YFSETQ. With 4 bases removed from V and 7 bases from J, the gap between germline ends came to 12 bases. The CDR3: CASSGDLRNTIYF. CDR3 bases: TGCGCCAGCAGCGGGGACTTGCGGAACACCATATATTTT.

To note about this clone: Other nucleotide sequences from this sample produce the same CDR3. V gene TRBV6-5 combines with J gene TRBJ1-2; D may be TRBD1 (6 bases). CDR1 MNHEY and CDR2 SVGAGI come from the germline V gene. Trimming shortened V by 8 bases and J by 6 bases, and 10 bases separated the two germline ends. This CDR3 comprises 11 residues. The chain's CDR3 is CASGQGNGYTF. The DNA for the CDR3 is TGTGCCAGCGGGCAGGGGAATGGCTACACCTTC.

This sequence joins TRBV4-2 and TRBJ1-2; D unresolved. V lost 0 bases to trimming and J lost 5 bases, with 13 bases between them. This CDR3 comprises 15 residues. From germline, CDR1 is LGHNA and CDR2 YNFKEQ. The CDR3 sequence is CASSQDKAIHYGYTF. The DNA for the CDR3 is TGTGCCAGCAGCCAAGATAAAGCTATTCATTATGGCTACACCTTC.

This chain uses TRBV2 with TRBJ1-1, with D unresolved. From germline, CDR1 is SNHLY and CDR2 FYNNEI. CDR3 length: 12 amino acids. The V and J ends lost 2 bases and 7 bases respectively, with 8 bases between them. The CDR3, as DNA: TGTGCCAGCAGTGAACGGAGCTATGAAGCTTTCTTT. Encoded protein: CASSERSYEAFF.

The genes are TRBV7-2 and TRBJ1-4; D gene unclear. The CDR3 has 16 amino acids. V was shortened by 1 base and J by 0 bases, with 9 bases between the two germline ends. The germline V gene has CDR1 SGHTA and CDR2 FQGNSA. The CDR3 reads CASSLERAATNEKLFF. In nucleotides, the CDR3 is TGTGCCAGCAGCTTAGAGAGGGCCGCAACTAATGAAAAACTGTTTTTT.

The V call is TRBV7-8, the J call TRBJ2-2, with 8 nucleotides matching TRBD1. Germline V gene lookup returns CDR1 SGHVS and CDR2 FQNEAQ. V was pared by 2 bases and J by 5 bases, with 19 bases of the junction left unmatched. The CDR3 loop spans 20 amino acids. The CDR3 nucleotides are TGTGCCAGCAGCTTAACACGGTTTATAAGGACAGGGAAGTGGACCGGGGAGCTGTTTTTT. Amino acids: CASSLTRFIRTGKWTGELFF.

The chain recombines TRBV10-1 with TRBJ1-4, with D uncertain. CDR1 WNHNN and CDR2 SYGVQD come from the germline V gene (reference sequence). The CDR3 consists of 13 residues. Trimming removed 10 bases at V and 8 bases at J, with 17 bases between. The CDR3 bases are TGCGCCATCCCGTGGAACCGGGAGGAAAAACTGTTTTTT. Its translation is CAIPWNREEKLFF.

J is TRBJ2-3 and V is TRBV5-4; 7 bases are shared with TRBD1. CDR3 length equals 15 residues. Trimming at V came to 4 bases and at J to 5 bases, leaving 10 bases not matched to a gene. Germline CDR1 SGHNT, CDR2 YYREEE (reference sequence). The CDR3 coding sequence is TGTGCCAGCAGCCCCCTGGCAGGGGGTGGAGATACGCAGTATTTT. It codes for CASSPLAGGGDTQYF. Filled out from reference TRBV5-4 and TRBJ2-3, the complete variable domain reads ETGVTQSPTHLIKTRGQQVTLRCSSQSGHNTVSWYQQALGQGPQFIFQYYREEENGRGNFPPRFSGLQFPNYSSELNVNALELDDSALYLCASSPLAGGGDTQYFGPGTRLTVL.

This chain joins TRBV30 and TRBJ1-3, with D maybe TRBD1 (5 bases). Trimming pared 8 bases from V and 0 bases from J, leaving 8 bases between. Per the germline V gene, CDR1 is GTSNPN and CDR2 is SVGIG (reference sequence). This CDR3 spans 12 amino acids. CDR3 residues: CARDSSGNTIYF. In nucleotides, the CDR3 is TGTGCCCGTGACAGCTCTGGAAACACCATATATTTT.

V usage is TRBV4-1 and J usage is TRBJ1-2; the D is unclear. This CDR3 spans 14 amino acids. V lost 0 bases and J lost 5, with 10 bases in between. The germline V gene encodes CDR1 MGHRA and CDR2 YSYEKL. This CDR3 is CASSQDLGEYGYTF. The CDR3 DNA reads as TGCGCCAGCAGCCAAGATCTTGGAGAGTATGGCTACACCTTC.

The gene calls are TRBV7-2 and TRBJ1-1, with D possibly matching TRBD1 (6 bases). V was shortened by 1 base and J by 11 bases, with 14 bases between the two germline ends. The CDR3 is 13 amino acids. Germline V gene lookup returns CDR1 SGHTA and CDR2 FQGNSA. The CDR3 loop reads CASSLEGGNEAFF. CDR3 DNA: TGTGCCAGCAGCTTAGAGGGGGGGAACGAGGCTTTCTTT. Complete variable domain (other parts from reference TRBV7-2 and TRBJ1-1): GAGVSQSPSNKVTEKGKDVELRCDPISGHTALYWYRQSLGQGLEFLIYFQGNSAPDKSGLPSDRFSAERTGGSVSTLTIQRTQQEDSAVYLCASSLEGGNEAFFGQGTRLTVV.

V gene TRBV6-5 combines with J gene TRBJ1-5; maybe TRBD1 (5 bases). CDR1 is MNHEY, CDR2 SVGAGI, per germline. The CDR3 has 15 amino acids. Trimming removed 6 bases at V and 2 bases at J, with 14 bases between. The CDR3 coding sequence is TGTGCCAGCAGCCCCGCACAGGCTGGCAATCAGCCCCAGCATTTT. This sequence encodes CASSPAQAGNQPQHF.

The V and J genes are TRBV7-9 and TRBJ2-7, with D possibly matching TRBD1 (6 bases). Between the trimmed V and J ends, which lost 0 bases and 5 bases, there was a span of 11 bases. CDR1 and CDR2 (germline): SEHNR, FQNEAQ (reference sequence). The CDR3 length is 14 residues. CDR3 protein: CASSLAGTIDEQYF. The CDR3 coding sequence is TGTGCCAGCAGCTTAGCCGGGACAATCGACGAGCAGTACTTC.

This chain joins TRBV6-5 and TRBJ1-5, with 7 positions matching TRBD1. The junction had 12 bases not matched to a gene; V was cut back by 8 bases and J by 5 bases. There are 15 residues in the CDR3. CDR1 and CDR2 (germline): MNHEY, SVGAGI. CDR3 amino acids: CASGFSGTAHQPQHF. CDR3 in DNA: TGTGCCAGCGGATTCTCCGGGACAGCCCATCAGCCCCAGCATTTT.

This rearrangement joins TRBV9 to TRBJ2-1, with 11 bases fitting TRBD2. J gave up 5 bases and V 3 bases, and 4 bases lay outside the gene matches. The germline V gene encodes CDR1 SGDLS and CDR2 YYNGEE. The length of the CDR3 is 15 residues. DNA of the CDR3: TGTGCCAGCAGCGCCGTGGGACTAGCGGACAATGAGCAGTTCTTC. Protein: CASSAVGLADNEQFF.

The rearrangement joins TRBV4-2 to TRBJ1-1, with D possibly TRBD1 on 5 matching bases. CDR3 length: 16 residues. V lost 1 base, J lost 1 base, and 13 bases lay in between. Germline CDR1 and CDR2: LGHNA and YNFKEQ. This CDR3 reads CASSQALVGGNTEAFF. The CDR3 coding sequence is TGTGCCAGCAGCCAAGCCCTCGTCGGGGGGAACACTGAAGCTTTCTTT.

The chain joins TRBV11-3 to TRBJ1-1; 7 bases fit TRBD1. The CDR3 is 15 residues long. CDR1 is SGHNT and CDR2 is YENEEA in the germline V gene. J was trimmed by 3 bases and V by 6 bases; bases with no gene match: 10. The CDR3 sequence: CASSPDRVGYTEAFF. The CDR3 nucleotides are TGTGCCAGCAGTCCCGACAGGGTCGGGTACACTGAAGCTTTCTTT.

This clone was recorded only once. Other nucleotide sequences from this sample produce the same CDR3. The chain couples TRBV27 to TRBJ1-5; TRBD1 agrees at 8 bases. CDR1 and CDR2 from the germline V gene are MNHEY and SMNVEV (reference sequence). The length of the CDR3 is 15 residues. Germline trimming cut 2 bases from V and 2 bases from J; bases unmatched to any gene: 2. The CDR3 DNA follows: TGTGCCAGCAGTTTAGGGACAGGAGGCAATCAGCCCCAGCATTTT. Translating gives CASSLGTGGNQPQHF.

The CDR3 sequence: CASSQDVGLAGVRDTQYF. The DNA for the CDR3 is TGCGCCAGCAGCCAAGATGTGGGACTAGCGGGAGTTCGGGATACGCAGTATTTT. V usage is TRBV4-1 and J usage is TRBJ2-3, with TRBD2 identical over 14 bases. CDR1 MGHRA and CDR2 YSYEKL come from the germline V gene. The CDR3 spans 18 residues. J was trimmed by 6 bases and V by 0 bases; bases with no gene match: 8.

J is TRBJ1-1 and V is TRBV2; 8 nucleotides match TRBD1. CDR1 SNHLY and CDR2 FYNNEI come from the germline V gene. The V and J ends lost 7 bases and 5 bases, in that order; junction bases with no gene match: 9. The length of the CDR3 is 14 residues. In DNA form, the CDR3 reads TGTGCCAGCAAATCTCAGGGGGCTGGGACTGAAGCTTTCTTT. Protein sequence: CASKSQGAGTEAFF.

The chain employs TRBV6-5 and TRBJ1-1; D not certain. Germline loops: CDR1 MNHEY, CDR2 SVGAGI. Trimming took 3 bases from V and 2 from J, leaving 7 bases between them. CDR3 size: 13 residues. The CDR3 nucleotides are TGTGCCAGCAGTTATCGGGATAACACTGAAGCTTTCTTT. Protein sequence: CASSYRDNTEAFF.